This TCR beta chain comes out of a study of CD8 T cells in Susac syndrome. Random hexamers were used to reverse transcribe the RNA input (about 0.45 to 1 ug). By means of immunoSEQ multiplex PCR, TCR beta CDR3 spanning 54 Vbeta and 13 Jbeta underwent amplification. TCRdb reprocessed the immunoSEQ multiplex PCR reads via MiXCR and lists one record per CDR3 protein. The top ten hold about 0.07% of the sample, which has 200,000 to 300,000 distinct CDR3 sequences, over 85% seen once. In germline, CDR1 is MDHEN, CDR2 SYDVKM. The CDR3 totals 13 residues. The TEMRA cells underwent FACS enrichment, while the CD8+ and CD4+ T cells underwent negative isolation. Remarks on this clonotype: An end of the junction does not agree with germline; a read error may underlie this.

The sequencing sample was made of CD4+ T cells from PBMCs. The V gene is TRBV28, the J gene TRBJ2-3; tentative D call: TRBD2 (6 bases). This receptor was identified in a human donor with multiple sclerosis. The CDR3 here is CGSGSGVLDTQYF. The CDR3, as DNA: TGTGGCAGCGGGTCGGGAGTATTAGATACGCAGTATTTT.